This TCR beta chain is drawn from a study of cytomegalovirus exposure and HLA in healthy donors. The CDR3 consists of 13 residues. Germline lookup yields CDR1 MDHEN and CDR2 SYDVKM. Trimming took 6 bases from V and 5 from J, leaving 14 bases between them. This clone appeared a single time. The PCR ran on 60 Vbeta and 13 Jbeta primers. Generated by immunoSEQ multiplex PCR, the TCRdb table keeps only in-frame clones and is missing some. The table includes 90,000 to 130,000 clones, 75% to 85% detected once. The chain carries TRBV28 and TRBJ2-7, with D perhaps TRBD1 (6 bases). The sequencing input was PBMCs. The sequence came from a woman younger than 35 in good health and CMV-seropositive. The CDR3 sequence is CASRVAGDDEQYF. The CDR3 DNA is TGTGCCAGCAGAGTAGCAGGGGACGACGAGCAGTACTTC.